Following are 7 T cell receptor beta chains from one sample sequenced in a study of control samples from healthy donors and cancer patients. Assay used: immunoSEQ multiplex PCR; TCRdb lists only in-frame clones, some missing. The profile shows about 170,000 clones, 85% to 95% of them singletons. The sample comprised blood. All receptors come from a woman aged 55-69 years in good health.

V gene TRBV6-2 or TRBV6-3 combines with J gene TRBJ1-5; D unclear. The V end was cut by 6 bases, the J end by 9 bases, with 21 bases between. The CDR3 length is 15 residues. Germline loops: CDR1 MNHEY, CDR2 SVGEGT. The CDR3: CASSLTTSGSRPQHF. The CDR3, as DNA: TGTGCCAGCAGCCTAACGACTTCGGGCAGTCGGCCCCAGCATTTT.

V and J are TRBV5-1 and TRBJ1-4; the D gene is possibly TRBD1 (5 bases). V was cut by 0 bases and J by 6 bases, with 12 bases left in between. This CDR3 has 15 residues. Per germline, CDR1 SGHRS and CDR2 YFSETQ. CDR3 in amino acids: CASSLDGAPHEKLFF. CDR3 DNA: TGCGCCAGCAGCTTGGATGGGGCGCCTCATGAAAAACTGTTTTTT.

The V call is TRBV18, the J call TRBJ1-2; D is undetermined. This CDR3 is 13 amino acids long. CDR1 KGHSH and CDR2 LQKENI come from the germline V gene. The V gene lost 6 bases and the J gene lost 2 bases, with 10 bases spanning the gap. The CDR3 DNA follows: TGTGCCAGCTCCCTCGACAAGAACTATGGCTACACCTTC. Residues: CASSLDKNYGYTF.

This clone was seen more than once but under ten times. This chain joins TRBV6-6 and TRBJ1-2, with a possible D match to TRBD1 (6 bases). CDR3 size: 22 residues. The V end was cut by 6 bases, the J end by 3 bases, with 38 bases between. Germline-derived CDR1 and CDR2 are MNHNY and SVGAGI (reference sequence). The DNA of the CDR3 is TGTGCCAGCAGCTACAGGAGGGGGGATAATCGAGACTGGGCAGGCGTTTACTATGGCTACACCTTC. It codes for CASSYRRGDNRDWAGVYYGYTF.

V usage is TRBV5-8 and J usage is TRBJ2-3; no firm D call. The CDR3 totals 13 residues. Looked up from germline, CDR1 is SGHTS and CDR2 is YDEGEE. Trimming removed 7 bases from V and 3 bases from J, with 12 bases in between. The chain's CDR3 is CASSAGLTDTQYF. The CDR3 nucleotides are TGTGCCAGCTCGGCAGGCTTGACAGATACGCAGTATTTT.

The chain links TRBV27 to TRBJ1-2; TRBD1 aligns across 7 bases. V was pared by 3 bases and J by 5 bases, with 3 bases of the junction left unmatched. The CDR3 loop spans 13 amino acids. The germline gives CDR1 MNHEY, CDR2 SMNVEV (reference sequence). CDR3 protein: CASSFAGGYGYTF. The DNA for the CDR3 is TGTGCCAGCAGTTTTGCAGGGGGGTATGGCTACACCTTC.

This chain connects TRBV6-5 to TRBJ1-1, with no clear D. Germline-derived CDR1 and CDR2 are MNHEY and SVGAGI. The CDR3 runs to 14 residues. With 3 bases removed from V and 7 bases from J, the gap between germline ends came to 15 bases. DNA of the CDR3: TGTGCCAGCAGTTATCGGGCAGTAAGTCTTGAAGCTTTCTTT. Translation: CASSYRAVSLEAFF.